A single sample gave rise to the 13 T cell receptor beta chains below, sequenced in a study of blood T cell repertoires in COVID-19. This table comes from immunoSEQ multiplex PCR, and its TCRdb copy is limited to in-frame clones, with some not included. The sample has 60,000 to 65,000 clones; approximately 88% are singletons. The source material was peripheral blood. The receptors were gathered from a man between 60 and 70 years old with COVID-19, enrolled during active disease.

V gene TRBV29-1 combines with J gene TRBJ2-2; weak D call: TRBD1 (6 bases). Germline V CDR1 and CDR2: SQVTM, ANQGSEA. V was pared by 6 bases and J by 1 base, with 15 bases between. The CDR3 is made up of 15 amino acids. The DNA of the CDR3 is TGCAGCGTAGATACCGGGACACGGAACACCGGGGAGCTGTTTTTT. It translates to CSVDTGTRNTGELFF.

The chain uses TRBV6-5 and TRBJ2-2; TRBD1 matches at 7 bases. The CDR3 is 14 residues long. Germline trimming cut 6 bases from V and 3 bases from J; bases unmatched to any gene: 4. Germline-derived CDR1 and CDR2 are MNHEY and SVGAGI. This chain's CDR3 is CASSRQGDTGELFF. Written as DNA, the CDR3 is TGTGCCAGCAGCCGACAGGGAGACACCGGGGAGCTGTTTTTT.

In this sample, this clone turned up a few times. This chain uses TRBV5-4 with TRBJ2-6; weak D call: TRBD1 (6 bases). Germline CDR1 reads SGHNT; CDR2 reads YYREEE (reference sequence). The V end lost 3 bases, the J end lost 3 bases, and 13 bases lay between the germline ends. The CDR3 loop spans 16 amino acids. The CDR3 is CASSSFLGGGANVLTF. CDR3 in DNA: TGTGCCAGCAGCTCATTTTTAGGGGGTGGGGCCAACGTCCTGACTTTC.

The chain joins TRBV2 to TRBJ1-5; perhaps TRBD1 as D (5 bases). Looked up from germline, CDR1 is SNHLY and CDR2 is FYNNEI. Deletions cut 5 bases from V and 4 bases from J, with 12 bases between. The CDR3 is 14 amino acids. The chain's CDR3 is CASSTGGGNQPQHF. CDR3 in DNA: TGTGCCAGCAGTACCGGGGGAGGGAATCAGCCCCAGCATTTT.

The DNA of the CDR3 is TGTGCCAGCAGCTTAGCGGCAGGTGCCATAGGCACAGATACGCAGTATTTT. It is translated as CASSLAAGAIGTDTQYF. V and J are TRBV7-9 and TRBJ2-3; D not resolved. CDR1 SEHNR and CDR2 FQNEAQ come from the germline V gene (reference sequence). This CDR3 is 17 amino acids long. V was trimmed by 0 bases and J by 1 base, leaving 14 bases between them. The full variable domain, with the rest looked up from reference TRBV7-9 and TRBJ2-3, is DTGVSQNPRHKITKRGQNVTFRCDPISEHNRLYWYRQTLGQGPEFLTYFQNEAQLEKSRLLSDRFSAERPKGSFSTLEIQRTEQGDSAMYLCASSLAAGAIGTDTQYFGPGTRLTVL.

The V gene is TRBV7-3, the J gene TRBJ2-1, with 8 bases lining up with TRBD2. V lost 4 bases and J lost 9; bases outside the gene matches: 8. Looked up from germline, CDR1 is SGHTA and CDR2 is FQGTGA. This CDR3 is 14 amino acids long. The CDR3: CASSSYGLASEQFF. The CDR3 DNA follows: TGTGCCAGCAGCTCCTACGGACTAGCCAGTGAGCAGTTCTTC.

The gene calls are TRBV7-7 and TRBJ1-4, with 8 bases that match TRBD1. Germline V CDR1 and CDR2: SSHAT, FNYEAQ (reference sequence). This CDR3 comprises 14 residues. V was pared by 1 base and J by 8 bases, with 3 bases of the junction left unmatched. The CDR3 region has the DNA TGTGCCAGCAGCTTAGGACAGGGGTACGAAAAACTGTTTTTT. Residues: CASSLGQGYEKLFF. Using reference TRBV7-7 and TRBJ1-4 for the parts outside the CDR3, the full variable domain is GAGVSQSPRYKVTKRGQDVTLRCDPISSHATLYWYQQALGQGPEFLTYFNYEAQPDKSGLPSDRFSAERPEGSISTLTIQRTEQRDSAMYRCASSLGQGYEKLFFGSGTQLSVL.

J is TRBJ1-2 and V is TRBV11-2; D call uncertain. CDR3 length: 10 amino acids. Trimming stripped 9 bases from V and 6 bases from J, with 8 bases between. Germline CDR1 SGHAT, CDR2 FQNNGV. The CDR3 region is CASTPNGYTF. CDR3 sequence (DNA): TGTGCCAGTACACCAAATGGCTACACCTTC.

V gene TRBV7-3 combines with J gene TRBJ1-2; D possibly corresponds to TRBD1 (6 bases). Germline lookup yields CDR1 SGHTA and CDR2 FQGTGA. The CDR3 runs to 16 residues. V lost 5 bases and J 4 bases, leaving 20 bases between the germline ends. DNA for the CDR3: TGTGCCAGCAGCCCGCACCCCAGGGGAAAGGGCTATGGCTACACCTTC. Translated, it gives CASSPHPRGKGYGYTF.

This sequence joins TRBV20-1 and TRBJ2-7; 10 bases map to TRBD2. This CDR3 spans 14 amino acids. CDR1 is DFQATT, CDR2 SNEGSKA, per germline (reference sequence). J gave up 2 bases and V 3 bases, and 4 bases lay outside the gene matches. For the CDR3, the DNA is TGCAGTGCTAGTTCTAGCGGGGGACCCTACGAGCAGTACTTC. Amino acids: CSASSSGGPYEQYF.

The DNA of the CDR3 is TGTGCCAGTACTATCGGGGGGGTTCGCACTGAAGCTTTCTTT. Amino acids: CASTIGGVRTEAFF. The V call is TRBV19, the J call TRBJ1-1, with a tentative D call TRBD1 (5 bases). Trimming took 7 bases from V and 4 from J, leaving 16 bases between them. The germline V gene has CDR1 LNHDA and CDR2 SQIVND (reference sequence). The CDR3 spans 14 residues.

This clone was found a few times. This chain joins TRBV18 and TRBJ2-7; 8 bases match TRBD1. CDR3 size: 16 residues. With V trimmed by 3 bases and J by 3 bases, 10 bases remained unmatched. From germline, CDR1 is KGHSH and CDR2 LQKENI. The CDR3 DNA sequence: TGTGCCAGCTCACCCTCCGGACAGGGAGATGTCTACGAGCAGTACTTC. As protein: CASSPSGQGDVYEQYF.

The table lists this clone with a few counts. The rearrangement links TRBV28 to TRBJ1-6; tentatively, D is TRBD1 (6 bases). Germline V CDR1 and CDR2: MDHEN, SYDVKM. There are 14 residues in the CDR3. Trimming left V 3 bases short and J 9 bases short, with 12 bases between. CDR3 nucleotide sequence: TGTGCCAGCAGTTTCGTATCAGGGGTTTCACCCCTCCACTTT. Its translation is CASSFVSGVSPLHF.